The sample holds one count of the clone carrying this T cell receptor beta chain. The antigen remains undetermined. Several immunoSEQ plates held equal portions of the genomic DNA taken from each subset. Using immunoSEQ multiplex PCR, the repertoire was profiled, and TCRdb retains in-frame clones only, with some absent. The sample yields roughly 1,100,000 clones, around 75% seen once. The data stem from a study of shared clonotypes between healthy human individuals. In the study overall: Three plates each covered CD4 naive and memory; CD8 naive two, CD8 memory one.

The CDR3 is 13 residues long. Germline V gene sequence: CDR1 KGHSH, CDR2 LQKENI. The V gene lost 4 bases and the J gene lost 7 bases, with 10 bases spanning the gap. Regarding the study as a whole: Non-shared clonotypes had lower generation probabilities than those shared by all four donors.

Sequencing was carried out using memory CD4+ T cells sorted from blood. The subset: CD45RA-negative fraction. The TCR comes from a young man in good health. This chain links TRBV18 with TRBJ1-4; TRBD1 might be the D (5 bases). The CDR3 DNA reads TGTGCCAGCTCACGGGGAGACAGTGAAAAACTGTTTTTT. It yields the protein CASSRGDSEKLFF. The whole variable domain, filled in from reference TRBV18 and TRBJ1-4, reads NAGVMQNPRHLVRRRGQEARLRCSPMKGHSHVYWYRQLPEEGLKFMVYLQKENIIDESGMPKERFSAEFPKEGPSILRIQQVVRGDSAAYFCASSRGDSEKLFFGSGTQLSVL.